This T cell receptor (beta chain) originates from a study of T cell repertoires in cytomegalovirus infection. As for the study in general: Public signatures in TCR beta pointed to CMV infection and matching HLA type.

Notes on the study in general: Adding up the frequency of public TCR beta families identified people who carried CMV plus the relevant HLA. The ex vivo response was dominated by HLA-C-restricted CMV-specific TCR beta clonotypes.

The length of the CDR3 is 13 residues. CDR1 and CDR2 (germline): MNHNS, SASEGT. The V gene lost 6 bases and the J gene lost 3 bases, with 9 bases spanning the gap. MiXCR was run by TCRdb on the reads, yielding one entry per CDR3 protein. Among about 310,000 distinct CDR3 sequences listed, 25% were seen once. This clonotype was observed many times. Antigen: not known. The sequence came from a human donor in good health (CMV status not recorded). Some clones in this sample may be carry-over from other donors' samples. Sequenced here: cultured PBMCs, sampled from culture after CMV antigen stimulation. The chain uses TRBV6-1 and TRBJ1-5; D gene unclear. CDR3 nucleotides: TGTGCCAGCAGCTACAGTTTCAATCAGCCCCAGCATTTT. It codes for CASSYSFNQPQHF.